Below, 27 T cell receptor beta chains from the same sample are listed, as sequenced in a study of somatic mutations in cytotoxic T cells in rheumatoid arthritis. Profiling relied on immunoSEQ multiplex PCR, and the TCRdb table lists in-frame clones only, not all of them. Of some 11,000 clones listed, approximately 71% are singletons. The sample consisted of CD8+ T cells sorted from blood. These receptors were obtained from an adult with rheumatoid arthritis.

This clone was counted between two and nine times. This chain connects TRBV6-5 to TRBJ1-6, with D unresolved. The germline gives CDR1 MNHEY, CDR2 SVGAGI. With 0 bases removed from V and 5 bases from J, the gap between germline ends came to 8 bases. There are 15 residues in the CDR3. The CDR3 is CASSYSRGNNSPLHF. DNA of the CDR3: TGTGCCAGCAGTTACTCGAGAGGGAATAATTCACCCCTCCACTTT.

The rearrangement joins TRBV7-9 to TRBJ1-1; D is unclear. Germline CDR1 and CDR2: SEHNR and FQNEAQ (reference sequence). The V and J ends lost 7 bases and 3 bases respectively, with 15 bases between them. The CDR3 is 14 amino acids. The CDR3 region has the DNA TGTGCCAGCACGGAGTTGGATTATGACACTGAAGCTTTCTTT. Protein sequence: CASTELDYDTEAFF.

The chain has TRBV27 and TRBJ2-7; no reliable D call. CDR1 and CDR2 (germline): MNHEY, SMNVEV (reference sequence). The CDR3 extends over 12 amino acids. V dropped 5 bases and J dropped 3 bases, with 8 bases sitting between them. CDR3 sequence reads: CASSPNFYEQYF. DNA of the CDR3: TGTGCCAGCAGTCCAAACTTCTACGAGCAGTACTTC.

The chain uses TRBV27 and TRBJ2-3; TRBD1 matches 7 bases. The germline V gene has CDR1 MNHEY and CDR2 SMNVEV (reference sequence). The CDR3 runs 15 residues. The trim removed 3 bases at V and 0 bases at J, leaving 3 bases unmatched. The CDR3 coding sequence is TGTGCCAGCAGTTTGACAGGGTTCAGCACAGATACGCAGTATTTT. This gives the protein CASSLTGFSTDTQYF.

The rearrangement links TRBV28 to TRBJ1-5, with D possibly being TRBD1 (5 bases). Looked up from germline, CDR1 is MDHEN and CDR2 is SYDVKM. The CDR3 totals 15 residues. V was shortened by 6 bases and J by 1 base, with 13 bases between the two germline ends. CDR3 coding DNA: TGTGCCAGCAGGGGTTCAGGGAGGAGCAATCAGCCCCAGCATTTT. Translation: CASRGSGRSNQPQHF.

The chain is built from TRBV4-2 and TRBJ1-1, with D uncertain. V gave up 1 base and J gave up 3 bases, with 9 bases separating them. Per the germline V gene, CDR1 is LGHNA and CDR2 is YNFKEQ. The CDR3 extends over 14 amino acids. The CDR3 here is CASSQVDGYTEAFF. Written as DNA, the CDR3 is TGTGCCAGCAGCCAAGTAGACGGTTACACTGAAGCTTTCTTT.

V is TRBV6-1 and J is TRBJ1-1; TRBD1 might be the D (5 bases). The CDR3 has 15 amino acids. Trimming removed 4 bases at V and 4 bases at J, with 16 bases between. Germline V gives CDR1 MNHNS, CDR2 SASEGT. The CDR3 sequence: CASSVRLGESTEAFF. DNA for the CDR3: TGTGCCAGCAGTGTCCGTCTGGGGGAGAGCACTGAAGCTTTCTTT.

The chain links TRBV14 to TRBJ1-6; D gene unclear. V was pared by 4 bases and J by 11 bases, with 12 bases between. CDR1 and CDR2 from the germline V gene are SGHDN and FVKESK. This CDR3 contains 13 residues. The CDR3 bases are TGTGCCAGCAGCCCCAGGACGGACGCACCCCTCCACTTT. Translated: CASSPRTDAPLHF.

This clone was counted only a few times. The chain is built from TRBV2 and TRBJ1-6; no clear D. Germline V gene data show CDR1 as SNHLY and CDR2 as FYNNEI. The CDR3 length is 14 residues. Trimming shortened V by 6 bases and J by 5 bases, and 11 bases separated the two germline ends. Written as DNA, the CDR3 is TGTGCCAGCAGCGGACTGCTTAATAATTCACCCCTCCACTTT. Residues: CASSGLLNNSPLHF. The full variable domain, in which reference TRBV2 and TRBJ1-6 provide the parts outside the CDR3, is EPEVTQTPSHQVTQMGQEVILRCVPISNHLYFYWYRQILGQKVEFLVSFYNNEISEKSEIFDDQFSVERPDGSNFTLKIRSTKLEDSAMYFCASSGLLNNSPLHFGNGTRLTVT.

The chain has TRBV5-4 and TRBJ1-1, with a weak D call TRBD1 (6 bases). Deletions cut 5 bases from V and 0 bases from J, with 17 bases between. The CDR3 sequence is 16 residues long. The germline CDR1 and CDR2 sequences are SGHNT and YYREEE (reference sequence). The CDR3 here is CASRAGTPLMNTEAFF. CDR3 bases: TGTGCCAGCAGAGCCGGGACACCCCTTATGAACACTGAAGCTTTCTTT.

This CDR3 is CASSIEKRVNTEAFF. In DNA, the CDR3 is TGTGCCAGTAGTATAGAAAAAAGAGTGAACACTGAAGCTTTCTTT. J is TRBJ1-1 and V is TRBV19; D not certain. With 0 bases removed from V and 0 bases from J, the gap between germline ends came to 8 bases. The germline V gene has CDR1 LNHDA and CDR2 SQIVND (reference sequence). This CDR3 has 15 residues.

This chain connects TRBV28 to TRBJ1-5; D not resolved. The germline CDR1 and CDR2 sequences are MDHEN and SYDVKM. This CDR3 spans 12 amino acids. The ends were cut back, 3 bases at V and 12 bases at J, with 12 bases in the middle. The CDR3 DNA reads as TGTGCCAGCAGTTTTTCAGATTTGTTCCAGCATTTT. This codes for CASSFSDLFQHF.

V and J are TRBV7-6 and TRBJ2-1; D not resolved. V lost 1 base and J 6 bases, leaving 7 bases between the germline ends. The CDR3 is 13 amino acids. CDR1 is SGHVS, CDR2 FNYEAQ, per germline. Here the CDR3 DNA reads TGTGCCAGCAGCTTAGACTTCTCCAATGAGCAGTTCTTC. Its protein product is CASSLDFSNEQFF.

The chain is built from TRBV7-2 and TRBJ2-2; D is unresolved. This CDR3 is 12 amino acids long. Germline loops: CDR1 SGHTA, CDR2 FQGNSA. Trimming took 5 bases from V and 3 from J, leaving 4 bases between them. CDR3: CASSPYTGELFF. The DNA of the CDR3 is TGTGCCAGCAGCCCGTACACCGGGGAGCTGTTTTTT.

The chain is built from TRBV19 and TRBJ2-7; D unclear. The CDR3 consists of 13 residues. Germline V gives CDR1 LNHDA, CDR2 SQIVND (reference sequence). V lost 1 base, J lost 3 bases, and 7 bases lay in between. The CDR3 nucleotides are TGTGCCAGTAGTATAGGGACCAGCTACGAGCAGTACTTC. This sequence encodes CASSIGTSYEQYF.

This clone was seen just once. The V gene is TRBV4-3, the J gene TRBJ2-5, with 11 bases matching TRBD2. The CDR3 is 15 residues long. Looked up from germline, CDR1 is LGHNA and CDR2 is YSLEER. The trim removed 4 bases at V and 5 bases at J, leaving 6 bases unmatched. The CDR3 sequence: CASSPSTSGVETQYF. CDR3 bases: TGCGCCAGCAGCCCATCGACTAGCGGGGTTGAGACCCAGTACTTC.

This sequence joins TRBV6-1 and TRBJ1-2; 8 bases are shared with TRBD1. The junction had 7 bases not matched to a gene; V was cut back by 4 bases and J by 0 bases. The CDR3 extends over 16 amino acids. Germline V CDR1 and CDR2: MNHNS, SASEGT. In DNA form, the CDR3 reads TGTGCCAGCAGTGTAGGGACAGGAAGATCTAACTATGGCTACACCTTC. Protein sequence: CASSVGTGRSNYGYTF.

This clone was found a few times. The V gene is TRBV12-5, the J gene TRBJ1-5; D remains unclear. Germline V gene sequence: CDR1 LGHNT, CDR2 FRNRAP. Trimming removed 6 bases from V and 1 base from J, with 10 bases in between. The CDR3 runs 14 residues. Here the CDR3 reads CASGPSGSNQPQHF. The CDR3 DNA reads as TGTGCTAGTGGACCATCGGGGAGCAATCAGCCCCAGCATTTT.

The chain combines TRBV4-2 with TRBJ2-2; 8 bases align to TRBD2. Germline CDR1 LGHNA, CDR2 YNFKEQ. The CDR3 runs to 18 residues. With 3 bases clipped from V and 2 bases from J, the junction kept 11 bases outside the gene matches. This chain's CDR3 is CASSQERGSSHNTGELFF. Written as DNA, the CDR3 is TGTGCCAGCAGCCAGGAGCGGGGGAGCTCGCACAACACCGGGGAGCTGTTTTTT.

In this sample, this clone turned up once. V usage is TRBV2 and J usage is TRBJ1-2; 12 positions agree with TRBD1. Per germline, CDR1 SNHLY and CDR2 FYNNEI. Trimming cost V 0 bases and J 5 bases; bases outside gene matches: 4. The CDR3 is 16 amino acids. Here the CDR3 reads CASSEAGQGALYGYTF. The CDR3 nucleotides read TGTGCCAGCAGTGAAGCGGGACAGGGGGCTCTTTATGGCTACACCTTC.

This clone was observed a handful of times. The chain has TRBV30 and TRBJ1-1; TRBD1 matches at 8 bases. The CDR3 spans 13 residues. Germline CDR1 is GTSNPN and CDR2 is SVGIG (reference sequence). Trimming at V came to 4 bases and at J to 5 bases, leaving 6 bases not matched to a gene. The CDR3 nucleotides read TGTGCCTGGACCTTACAGGGGGGGACTGAAGCTTTCTTT. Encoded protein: CAWTLQGGTEAFF.

The CDR3 here is CASSPPGYLGETEAFF. The CDR3 DNA follows: TGTGCCAGCAGCCCACCAGGGTACTTGGGTGAAACTGAAGCTTTCTTT. J is TRBJ1-1 and V is TRBV7-8; a possible D gene is TRBD1 (5 bases). V lost 5 bases and J lost 5, with 21 bases in between. This CDR3 has 16 amino acids. The germline gives CDR1 SGHVS, CDR2 FQNEAQ.

The CDR3 loop reads CASSSQSGMGGYEQYF. DNA for the CDR3: TGTGCCAGCAGTTCCCAATCCGGCATGGGGGGCTACGAGCAGTACTTC. V and J are TRBV27 and TRBJ2-7, with a weak D call TRBD2 (6 bases). Between the trimmed V and J ends, which lost 4 bases and 3 bases, there was a span of 19 bases. The CDR3 loop spans 16 amino acids. CDR1 is MNHEY, CDR2 SMNVEV, per germline (reference sequence).

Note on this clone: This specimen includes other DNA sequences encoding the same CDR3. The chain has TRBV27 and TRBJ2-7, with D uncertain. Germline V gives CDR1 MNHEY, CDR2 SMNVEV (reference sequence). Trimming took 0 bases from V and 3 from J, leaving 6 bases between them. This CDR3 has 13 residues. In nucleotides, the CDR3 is TGTGCCAGCAGTTTATCGATGGGCTACGAGCAGTACTTC. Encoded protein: CASSLSMGYEQYF.

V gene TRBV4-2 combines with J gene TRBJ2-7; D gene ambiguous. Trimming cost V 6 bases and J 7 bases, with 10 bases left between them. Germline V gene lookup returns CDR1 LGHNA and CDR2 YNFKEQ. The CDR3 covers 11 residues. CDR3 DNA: TGTGCCAGCAGTGGTAACTATGAGCAGTACTTC. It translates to CASSGNYEQYF.

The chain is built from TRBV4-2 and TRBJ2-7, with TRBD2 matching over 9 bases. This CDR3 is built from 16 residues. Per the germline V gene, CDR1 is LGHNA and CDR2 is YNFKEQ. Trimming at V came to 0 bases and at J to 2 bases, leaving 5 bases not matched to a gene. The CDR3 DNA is TGTGCCAGCAGCCAAGAATGGCGGGGGGGCGCCTACGAGCAGTACTTC. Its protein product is CASSQEWRGGAYEQYF.

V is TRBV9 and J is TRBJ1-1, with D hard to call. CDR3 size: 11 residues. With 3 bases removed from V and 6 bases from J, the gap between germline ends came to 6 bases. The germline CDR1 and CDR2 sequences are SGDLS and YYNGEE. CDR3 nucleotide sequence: TGTGCCAGCAGCGAAAACGCTGAAGCTTTCTTT. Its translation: CASSENAEAFF. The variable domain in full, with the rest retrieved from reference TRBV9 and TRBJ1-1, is DSGVTQTPKHLITATGQRVTLRCSPRSGDLSVYWYQQSLDQGLQFLIQYYNGEERAKGNILERFSAQQFPDLHSELNLSSLELGDSALYFCASSENAEAFFGQGTRLTVV.